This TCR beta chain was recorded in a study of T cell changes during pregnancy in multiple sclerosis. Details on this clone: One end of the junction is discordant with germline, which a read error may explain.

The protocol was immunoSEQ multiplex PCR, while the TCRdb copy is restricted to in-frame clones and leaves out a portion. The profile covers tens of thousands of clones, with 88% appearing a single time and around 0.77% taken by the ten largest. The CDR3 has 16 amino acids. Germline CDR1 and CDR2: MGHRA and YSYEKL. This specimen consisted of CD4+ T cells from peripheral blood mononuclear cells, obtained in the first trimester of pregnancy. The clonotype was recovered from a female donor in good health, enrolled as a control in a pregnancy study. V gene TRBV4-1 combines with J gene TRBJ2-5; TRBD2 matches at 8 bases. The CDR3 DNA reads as TGCGTCAGCAGCCGTACGGGAGCGGGGGAACAAGAGACCCAGTACTTC. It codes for CVSSRTGAGEQETQYF.